This TCR beta chain was captured in a study of cytomegalovirus exposure and HLA in healthy donors. V gave up 0 bases and J gave up 3 bases; unmatched junction bases: 5. This CDR3 has 17 residues. Germline V lookup: CDR1 MNHEY, CDR2 SMNVEV (reference sequence). Comment on this clone: The antigen remains unidentified.

Likely unrecorded immune exposures existed in these nominally healthy donors. Points from the study as a whole: There were some public TCRs occurring in many donors, but most TCR sequences were rare. V- and J-gene trimming in TCR beta was tied to a missense DCLRE1C variant by an analysis performed later.

The study ran its PCR with 60 Vbeta and 13 Jbeta primers. TCRdb's copy holds only in-frame clones and misses some; the assay was immunoSEQ multiplex PCR. Among some 150,000 clones listed, roughly 70% were seen once. The sample comprised PBMCs. The chain links TRBV27 to TRBJ1-6; 7 nucleotides align to TRBD1. The clonotype was recovered from a man aged 50 or older in good health and CMV-seropositive. CDR3 nucleotide sequence: TGTGCCAGCAGTTTATCGATAAGGGACAGCTATAATTCACCCCTCCACTTT. As protein: CASSLSIRDSYNSPLHF.